The next 15 T cell receptor beta chains were all read from a single sample in a study of regulatory T cells in long-lasting Graves disease. CDR3 regions were amplified by Arm-PCR using iRepertoire HTBI primers to build TCR beta libraries. TCRdb independently ran MiXCR on the multiplex PCR reads; one entry per CDR3 protein. The sample consists of around 450,000 distinct CDR3 sequences, about a fifth of them appearing once. Time point reported: persistent/refractory GD, antithyroid drugs over 5 years with positive TRAb. With RNA extracted from PBMCs as input, the TCR library was made. This material consisted of peripheral blood mononuclear cells (PBMCs), taken when the disease was refractory, from a patient treated with antithyroid drugs. The source of these receptors is a female donor with Graves disease.

The rearrangement joins TRBV5-1 to TRBJ2-5; TRBD1 matches at 12 bases. Trimming cost V 5 bases and J 5 bases; bases outside gene matches: 7. The CDR3 is made up of 15 amino acids. In germline, CDR1 is SGHRS, CDR2 YFSETQ. The CDR3 reads CASRGTGGVQETQYF. The DNA of the CDR3 is TGCGCCAGCAGGGGGACAGGGGGCGTGCAGGAGACCCAGTACTTC.

This clonotype was seen ten or more times. The chain is built from TRBV29-1 and TRBJ1-2; D call uncertain. CDR3 length: 11 residues. In germline, CDR1 is SQVTM, CDR2 ANQGSEA. V shed 4 bases and J shed 4 bases, with 7 bases lying between them. The chain's CDR3 is CSVVSGYGYTF. The CDR3 DNA reads TGCAGCGTTGTCAGCGGCTATGGCTACACCTTC.

A word on this clonotype: The CDR3 does not end in the conserved phenylalanine or tryptophan, so this is likely a read error. V is TRBV7-9 and J is TRBJ1-2; TRBD1 agrees at 10 bases. Trimming cost V 4 bases and J 4 bases; bases outside gene matches: 3. The CDR3 consists of 14 residues. Germline V gene lookup returns CDR1 SEHNR and CDR2 FQNEAQ (reference sequence). The CDR3 bases are TGTGCCAGCAGCTACGACAGGGGGCCCTATGGCTACACCCTC. Protein product: CASSYDRGPYGYTL.

This rearrangement joins TRBV20-1 to TRBJ2-7; 13 bases fit TRBD2. V lost 6 bases to trimming and J lost 2 bases; unmatched junction nucleotides: 4. CDR1 and CDR2 from the germline V gene are DFQATT and SNEGSKA (reference sequence). This CDR3 is built from 14 residues. The CDR3 loop is CSARTSGRPYEQYF. The CDR3 nucleotides read TGCAGTGCCCGGACTAGCGGGAGACCCTACGAGCAGTACTTC.

The V and J genes are TRBV20-1 and TRBJ2-1, with TRBD1 as a possible D gene (5 bases). V was trimmed by 1 base and J by 0 bases, leaving 10 bases between them. CDR3 length equals 15 residues. Germline V gene sequence: CDR1 DFQATT, CDR2 SNEGSKA (reference sequence). The CDR3 region has the DNA TGCAGTGCTAGAGTCGCAGGGATCTCCTACAATGAGCAGTTCTTC. It encodes CSARVAGISYNEQFF.

This clonotype has just a few counts. The chain has TRBV7-9 and TRBJ1-6; D may be TRBD1 (6 bases). V was shortened by 7 bases and J by 5 bases, with 9 bases between the two germline ends. Germline V lookup: CDR1 SEHNR, CDR2 FQNEAQ (reference sequence). This CDR3 contains 13 residues. The CDR3 reads CASKGHNNSPLHF. In nucleotides, the CDR3 is TGTGCCAGCAAGGGACATAATAATTCACCCCTCCACTTT.

Comments on this clonotype: A much bigger clone sits one base away, suggesting this may be a read error. The V call is TRBV20-1, the J call TRBJ2-7; D gene unclear. Germline V gene sequence: CDR1 DFQATT, CDR2 SNEGSKA (reference sequence). This CDR3 contains 11 residues. The CDR3 spells CSATRGYERYF. The CDR3 coding sequence is TGCAGTGCTACGCGAGGCTACGAGCGGTACTTC.

CDR3 DNA sequence: TGTGCCAGCAGCTCCGCGGGTAGCGGGGGCACAGATACGCAGTATTTT. Translation gives CASSSAGSGGTDTQYF. The V call is TRBV13, the J call TRBJ2-3; TRBD2 agrees at 8 bases. Germline V gene sequence: CDR1 PRHDT, CDR2 FYEKMQ (reference sequence). With V trimmed by 4 bases and J by 1 base, 7 bases remained unmatched. This CDR3 is built from 16 residues. The full variable domain, completed using reference TRBV13 and TRBJ2-3, is AAGVIQSPRHLIKEKRETATLKCYPIPRHDTVYWYQQGPGQDPQFLISFYEKMQSDKGSIPDRFSAQQFSDYHSELNMSSLELGDSALYFCASSSAGSGGTDTQYFGPGTRLTVL.

The J gene is TRBJ1-5, the V gene TRBV30; TRBD1 is a possible D gene (6 bases). The germline gives CDR1 GTSNPN, CDR2 SVGIG (reference sequence). V was trimmed by 2 bases and J by 6 bases, leaving 17 bases between them. The CDR3 runs 15 residues. The CDR3 region has the DNA TGTGCCTGGAGTCACAGGGATCTAGGGGGTCAGCCCCAGCATTTT. Translation gives CAWSHRDLGGQPQHF. Full variable domain (missing parts from reference TRBV30 and TRBJ1-5): SQTIHQWPATLVQPVGSPLSLECTVEGTSNPNLYWYRQAAGRGLQLLFYSVGIGQISSEVPQNLSASRPQDRQFILSSKKLLLSDSGFYLCAWSHRDLGGQPQHFGDGTRLSIL.

This clonotype appeared many times. This chain joins TRBV10-3 and TRBJ1-2, with D hard to call. Trimming stripped 0 bases from V and 8 bases from J, with 13 bases between. The CDR3 runs 14 residues. Germline V lookup: CDR1 ENHRY, CDR2 SYGVKD. For the CDR3, the DNA is TGTGCCATCAGTGAGTCGCGTAACTCTTTGGGCTACACCTTC. Protein sequence: CAISESRNSLGYTF.

Regarding this clonotype: With a much larger clone just one base away, this may be a read error. The chain is built from TRBV10-3 and TRBJ2-7, with D possibly matching TRBD1 (6 bases). Looked up from germline, CDR1 is ENHRY and CDR2 is SYGVKD. The CDR3 loop spans 14 amino acids. This CDR3 reads CAISAGQGTYEQCF. DNA for the CDR3: TGTGCCATCAGTGCGGGACAAGGAACCTACGAGCAGTGCTTC.

This clonotype was recorded many times. The genes are TRBV28 and TRBJ1-2, with 11 bases identical to TRBD1. V gave up 5 bases and J gave up 6 bases; unmatched junction bases: 8. The CDR3 runs to 15 residues. Germline assignment: CDR1 MDHEN and CDR2 SYDVKM. The CDR3 DNA reads as TGTGCCAGCAGTCCCTGGCCGGACAGGGGGCATGGCTACACCTTC. As protein: CASSPWPDRGHGYTF.

This clonotype was counted at least ten times. The genes are TRBV7-2 and TRBJ2-7; 10 bases map to TRBD2. The CDR3 loop spans 15 amino acids. Germline-derived CDR1 and CDR2 are SGHTA and FQGNSA. Trimming cost V 1 base and J 3 bases; bases outside gene matches: 3. The CDR3 DNA reads TGTGCCAGCAGCTTAGGACTAGCGGGTAACTACGAGCAGTACTTC. It translates to CASSLGLAGNYEQYF. The full variable domain, in which reference TRBV7-2 and TRBJ2-7 provide the parts outside the CDR3, is GAGVSQSPSNKVTEKGKDVELRCDPISGHTALYWYRQSLGQGLEFLIYFQGNSAPDKSGLPSDRFSAERTGGSVSTLTIQRTQQEDSAVYLCASSLGLAGNYEQYFGPGTRLTVT.

In regard to this clonotype: It may be a read error: a sequence one base away is much more abundant. The chain is built from TRBV6-2 or TRBV6-3 and TRBJ1-1, with a weak D call TRBD1 (5 bases). V lost 4 bases, J lost 1 base, and 19 bases lay in between. This CDR3 is built from 17 residues. Germline V lookup: CDR1 MNHEY, CDR2 SVGEGT. In DNA, the CDR3 is TGTGCCAGCAGTTCTCCCGGGGGGAGGGGTGCGAACACTGAAGCTTTCTTT. Its protein is CASSSPGGRGANTEAFF.

In this sample, this clonotype turned up many times. The chain is built from TRBV28 and TRBJ1-4; D might be TRBD1 (5 bases). The V and J ends lost 7 bases and 6 bases respectively, with 15 bases between them. Germline V lookup: CDR1 MDHEN, CDR2 SYDVKM. This CDR3 is 14 amino acids long. The CDR3 DNA follows: TGTGCCAGCACCCCCGGGACGCCTGATGAAAAACTGTTTTTT. This sequence encodes CASTPGTPDEKLFF.